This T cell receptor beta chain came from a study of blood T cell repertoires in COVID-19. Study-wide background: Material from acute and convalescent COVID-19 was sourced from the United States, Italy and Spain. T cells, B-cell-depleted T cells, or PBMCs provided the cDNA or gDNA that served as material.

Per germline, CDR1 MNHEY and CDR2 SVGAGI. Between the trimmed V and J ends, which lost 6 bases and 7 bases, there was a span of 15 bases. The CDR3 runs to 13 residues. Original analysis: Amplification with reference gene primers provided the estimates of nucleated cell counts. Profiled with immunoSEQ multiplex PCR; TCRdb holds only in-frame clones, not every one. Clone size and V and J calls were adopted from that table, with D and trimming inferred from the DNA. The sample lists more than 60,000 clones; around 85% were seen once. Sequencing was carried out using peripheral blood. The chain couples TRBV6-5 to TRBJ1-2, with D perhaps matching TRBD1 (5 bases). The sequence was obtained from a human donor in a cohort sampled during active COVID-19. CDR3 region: CASRIDPGGGYTF. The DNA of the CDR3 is TGTGCCAGCAGGATAGACCCGGGGGGTGGCTACACCTTC.